These 25 T cell receptor beta chains were sequenced from one sample in a study of post-analysis software for immune sequencing data. Study-level results: Included in a set of about five TRBV segments more frequent in patients than controls were TRBV5-6, TRBV5-1 and TRBV20-1.

Unique molecular identifiers tagged the TCR beta cDNA libraries. TCRdb re-analysed the PCR reads in MiXCR, keeping a single row per CDR3 protein. This table has more than 500,000 distinct CDR3 sequences, around a third appearing once. The antigens for these receptors are not known. The sequencing sample was made of blood. Source of these receptors: a girl aged 2-17 years with multiple sclerosis.

The chain combines TRBV20-1 with TRBJ2-1, with a possible D match to TRBD2 (6 bases). V shed 2 bases and J shed 4 bases, with 15 bases lying between them. This CDR3 region has 15 residues. Germline V gene data show CDR1 as DFQATT and CDR2 as SNEGSKA (reference sequence). This chain's CDR3 is CSARSRLVRYNEQFF. CDR3 nucleotide sequence: TGCAGTGCTAGATCTCGACTAGTCCGATACAATGAGCAGTTCTTC.

The chain joins TRBV11-2 to TRBJ2-6, with D hard to call. This CDR3 region has 20 residues. V lost 0 bases to trimming and J lost 1 base, with 19 bases between them. Germline values: CDR1 SGHAT, CDR2 FQNNGV. The CDR3 here is CASSLDPWGVGLSGANVLTF. CDR3 DNA: TGTGCCAGCAGCTTAGATCCCTGGGGTGTGGGCCTATCTGGGGCCAACGTCCTGACTTTC.

This clonotype was observed a handful of times. V is TRBV4-1 and J is TRBJ2-4; D perhaps matches TRBD1 (6 bases). Germline assignment: CDR1 MGHRA and CDR2 YSYEKL. V lost 1 base and J lost 0, with 7 bases in between. The CDR3 is 15 residues long. This CDR3 reads CASSQGQVAKNIQYF. In DNA, the CDR3 is TGCGCCAGCAGCCAAGGACAGGTAGCCAAAAACATTCAGTACTTC.

V and J are TRBV19 and TRBJ2-5; D gene uncertain. This CDR3 is built from 13 residues. Trimming took 0 bases from V and 7 from J, leaving 9 bases between them. The germline CDR1 and CDR2 sequences are LNHDA and SQIVND (reference sequence). CDR3 in amino acids: CASSIELTGTQYF. CDR3 coding DNA: TGTGCCAGTAGTATAGAACTCACGGGGACCCAGTACTTC. The complete variable domain, with remaining parts taken from reference TRBV19 and TRBJ2-5, reads DGGITQSPKYLFRKEGQNVTLSCEQNLNHDAMYWYRQDPGQGLRLIYYSQIVNDFQKGDIAEGYSVSREKKESFPLTVTSAQKNPTAFYLCASSIELTGTQYFGPGTRLLVL.

The sample holds a few counts of this clonotype. The V and J genes are TRBV6-6 and TRBJ2-3, with TRBD2 matching 9 bases. Trimming cost V 2 bases and J 1 base; bases outside gene matches: 1. Germline lookup yields CDR1 MNHNY and CDR2 SVGAGI (reference sequence). This CDR3 region has 15 residues. The CDR3 loop is CASSYPSGGTDTQYF. CDR3 DNA sequence: TGTGCCAGCAGTTACCCTAGCGGGGGCACAGATACGCAGTATTTT.

This rearrangement joins TRBV20-1 to TRBJ2-3, with TRBD2 as a possible D gene (6 bases). Germline V gene data show CDR1 as DFQATT and CDR2 as SNEGSKA (reference sequence). The CDR3 has 15 residues. Trimming shortened V by 6 bases and J by 0 bases, and 16 bases separated the two germline ends. The CDR3 loop is CSAYDGTVSTDTQYF. The CDR3 DNA sequence: TGCAGTGCCTACGATGGGACTGTTAGCACAGATACGCAGTATTTT.

This sequence joins TRBV6-6 and TRBJ2-3, with TRBD2 matching over 7 bases. V dropped 2 bases and J dropped 1; count of bases not matched to a gene: 6. The CDR3 length is 16 residues. Looked up from germline, CDR1 is MNHNY and CDR2 is SVGAGI (reference sequence). The CDR3 loop reads CASSYGLVIRTDTQYF. DNA for the CDR3: TGTGCCAGCAGTTACGGACTAGTGATTCGCACAGATACGCAGTATTTT.

This chain links TRBV11-3 with TRBJ2-3; 8 bases fit TRBD2. This CDR3 is built from 15 residues. CDR1 SGHNT and CDR2 YENEEA come from the germline V gene. V was clipped by 4 bases and J by 4 bases; unmatched bases: 7. The CDR3 nucleotides are TGTGCCAGCAGCTATAGCGGGGATGGGGCAGATACGCAGTATTTT. It is translated as CASSYSGDGADTQYF.

Points on this clonotype: A much larger clone differs by one base, so this may be a read error. The chain links TRBV12-3 or TRBV12-4 to TRBJ2-5; 10 bases are a match to TRBD2. Trimming cost V 5 bases and J 4 bases; bases outside gene matches: 10. The CDR3 is 16 amino acids. CDR3 sequence (DNA): TGTGCCAGCAGTACAACACGAGCGGGGGGGCGAGAGACCCAGTACTTC. This codes for CASSTTRAGGRETQYF.

This clonotype was counted only a few times. The chain joins TRBV19 to TRBJ2-4; D unresolved. The CDR3 is 13 residues long. Trimming shortened V by 1 base and J by 6 bases, and 7 bases separated the two germline ends. Per the germline V gene, CDR1 is LNHDA and CDR2 is SQIVND (reference sequence). The CDR3 DNA follows: TGTGCCAGTAGTATAGGAACGGGAAACATTCAGTACTTC. Amino acids: CASSIGTGNIQYF.

The CDR3 reads CASREGYRGHTDTQYF. Written as DNA, the CDR3 is TGCGCCAGCAGGGAGGGTTACCGGGGGCACACAGATACGCAGTATTTT. The J gene is TRBJ2-3, the V gene TRBV5-1; D possibly matches TRBD1 or TRBD2 (6 bases each). The germline gives CDR1 SGHRS, CDR2 YFSETQ. The CDR3 extends over 16 amino acids. The V end was cut by 5 bases, the J end by 2 bases, with 18 bases between.

This clonotype was detected a few times. This rearrangement joins TRBV5-1 to TRBJ2-7; perhaps TRBD1 as D (6 bases). This CDR3 comprises 14 residues. The germline gives CDR1 SGHRS, CDR2 YFSETQ. Trimming stripped 0 bases from V and 5 bases from J, with 12 bases between. The chain's CDR3 is CASSLVAGANEQYF. The CDR3 DNA is TGCGCCAGCAGCTTGGTAGCAGGGGCCAACGAGCAGTACTTC. Complete variable domain (other parts from reference TRBV5-1 and TRBJ2-7): KAGVTQTPRYLIKTRGQQVTLSCSPISGHRSVSWYQQTPGQGLQFLFEYFSETQRNKGNFPGRFSGRQFSNSRSEMNVSTLELGDSALYLCASSLVAGANEQYFGPGTRLTVT.

There are a few counts of this clonotype. The gene calls are TRBV5-4 and TRBJ2-3; a weak D match, TRBD2 (6 bases). The ends were cut back, 0 bases at V and 0 bases at J, with 11 bases in the middle. This CDR3 contains 16 residues. Germline V gene lookup returns CDR1 SGHNT and CDR2 YYREEE (reference sequence). CDR3 in DNA: TGTGCCAGCAGCTTGGTGCGGGGCACTAGCACAGATACGCAGTATTTT. It specifies CASSLVRGTSTDTQYF.

V usage is TRBV5-1 and J usage is TRBJ2-1; D may be TRBD1 (6 bases). This CDR3 region has 17 residues. Looked up from germline, CDR1 is SGHRS and CDR2 is YFSETQ. The germline V and J ends were trimmed by 0 bases and 4 bases, with 17 bases remaining between them. In DNA, the CDR3 is TGCGCCAGCAGCTTGGGCAACAGGGTGTTCTCGTACAATGAGCAGTTCTTC. Its translation is CASSLGNRVFSYNEQFF.

This clonotype showed up just a few times. The J gene is TRBJ2-3, the V gene TRBV5-4; unclear D gene. The germline V and J ends were trimmed by 3 bases and 0 bases, with 8 bases remaining between them. CDR3 length equals 14 residues. Germline V lookup: CDR1 SGHNT, CDR2 YYREEE (reference sequence). CDR3 coding DNA: TGTGCCAGCAGCTCTGAATTTAGCACAGATACGCAGTATTTT. Amino acid sequence: CASSSEFSTDTQYF.

This chain connects TRBV28 to TRBJ1-4; D remains unclear. CDR1 and CDR2 (germline): MDHEN, SYDVKM. The CDR3 is made up of 14 amino acids. V lost 3 bases and J lost 1, with 6 bases in between. The CDR3 nucleotides are TGTGCCAGCAGTTTTGGGATAACTAATGAAAAACTGTTTTTT. Protein: CASSFGITNEKLFF.

This sequence joins TRBV6-5 and TRBJ2-3; weak D call: TRBD1 (6 bases). Germline V gene sequence: CDR1 MNHEY, CDR2 SVGAGI. V lost 2 bases, J lost 2 bases, and 11 bases lay in between. The CDR3 is made up of 15 amino acids. The CDR3 loop reads CASSYTGTNTDTQYF. CDR3 in DNA: TGTGCCAGCAGTTACACAGGGACCAACACAGATACGCAGTATTTT.

This clonotype was counted many times. The rearrangement joins TRBV3-1 to TRBJ2-7; the D is unclear. The CDR3 spans 15 residues. CDR1 and CDR2 from the germline V gene are LGHDT and YNNKEL (reference sequence). V was cut by 0 bases and J by 0 bases, with 9 bases left in between. The CDR3 sequence is CASSQDPGSSYEQYF. In nucleotides, the CDR3 is TGTGCCAGCAGCCAAGATCCCGGGTCCTCCTACGAGCAGTACTTC.

This clonotype was observed a handful of times. V is TRBV6-6 and J is TRBJ1-1; D perhaps matches TRBD1 (6 bases). Trimming stripped 5 bases from V and 3 bases from J, with 10 bases between. The CDR3 runs 13 residues. Germline assignment: CDR1 MNHNY and CDR2 SVGAGI (reference sequence). The CDR3 reads CASSGTGYTEAFF. The CDR3 DNA reads TGTGCCAGCAGTGGAACAGGGTACACTGAAGCTTTCTTT.

This clonotype was seen only a few times. V gene TRBV3-1 combines with J gene TRBJ1-2; D is ambiguous. Trimming took 2 bases from V and 3 from J, leaving 13 bases between them. Germline values: CDR1 LGHDT, CDR2 YNNKEL (reference sequence). This CDR3 has 15 residues. The DNA of the CDR3 is TGTGCCAGCAGCCAAAAACGACCGCCTGACTATGGCTACACCTTC. It translates to CASSQKRPPDYGYTF.

Only a few counts were recorded for this clonotype. The chain uses TRBV3-1 and TRBJ1-4; 8 bases are a match to TRBD1. CDR1 is LGHDT, CDR2 YNNKEL, per germline (reference sequence). Losses at the gene ends were 2 bases for V and 1 base for J; bases not matched to a gene: 9. The CDR3 contains 18 residues. The CDR3 sequence is CASSQLSGQGGTNEKLFF. The CDR3 DNA follows: TGTGCCAGCAGCCAACTAAGTGGACAGGGAGGAACTAATGAAAAACTGTTTTTT.

This clonotype was seen a handful of times. The chain joins TRBV5-6 to TRBJ2-1; D may be TRBD1 (5 bases). The CDR3 loop spans 15 amino acids. Trimming stripped 0 bases from V and 3 bases from J, with 10 bases between. The germline gives CDR1 SGHDT, CDR2 YYEEEE. The CDR3 DNA is TGTGCCAGCAGCTTGGACAGGACGGGCTACAATGAGCAGTTCTTC. Its translation: CASSLDRTGYNEQFF. The full variable domain, rest sourced from reference TRBV5-6 and TRBJ2-1, is DAGVTQSPTHLIKTRGQQVTLRCSPKSGHDTVSWYQQALGQGPQFIFQYYEEEERQRGNFPDRFSGHQFPNYSSELNVNALLLGDSALYLCASSLDRTGYNEQFFGPGTRLTVL.

The table lists this clonotype with a few counts. V usage is TRBV10-3 and J usage is TRBJ2-6, with D possibly matching TRBD1 (5 bases). Germline V gene lookup returns CDR1 ENHRY and CDR2 SYGVKD. V lost 8 bases to trimming and J lost 2 bases, with 10 bases between them. The CDR3 consists of 14 residues. CDR3 DNA: TGTGCCATCCTTCCAGGGACTGGGGCCAACGTCCTGACTTTC. As protein: CAILPGTGANVLTF.

V and J are TRBV7-3 and TRBJ2-5; D is uncertain. Near its end, the DNA agrees better with TRBJ2-7, so the J call may be wrong. The CDR3 consists of 13 residues. Germline lookup yields CDR1 SGHTA and CDR2 FQGTGA. CDR3 region: CASSLSANYEQYF. In nucleotides, the CDR3 is TGTGCCAGCAGCTTATCCGCCAACTACGAGCAGTACTTC.

CDR3 residues: CASTPAGPPNEQFF. DNA for the CDR3: TGTGCCAGCACCCCGGCGGGGCCTCCCAATGAGCAGTTCTTC. The chain carries TRBV6-2 or TRBV6-3 and TRBJ2-1; possible D gene TRBD2, 6 bases. Germline values: CDR1 MNHEY, CDR2 SVGEGT. The length of the CDR3 is 14 residues. V lost 7 bases and J 6 bases, leaving 16 bases between the germline ends.